This TCR beta chain was found in a study of blood T cells in healthy people across ages. Across the whole study: About one barcoded TCR beta cDNA was captured per two T cells.

V was shortened by 7 bases and J by 3 bases, with 17 bases between the two germline ends. This CDR3 region has 15 residues. Germline V gene lookup returns CDR1 MNHEY and CDR2 SVGAGI. The use of a sample-barcoded 5' primer and a J-beta primer mix characterized a second PCR of 7 to 11 cycles. Each single sample gave us at least 2.5 million CDR3-containing paired-end reads. Using its own MiXCR run on the 5' RACE reads, TCRdb lists one record per CDR3 protein. The sample carries about 1 million distinct CDR3 sequences, 45% recorded once. The chain recombines TRBV6-5 with TRBJ2-3; no reliable D call. The sequencing sample was made of blood. This clonotype originated in an older woman in good health. This CDR3 is CASNNGRIRTDTQYF. The DNA of the CDR3 is TGTGCCAGCAACAACGGCCGGATTCGGACAGATACGCAGTATTTT.